This TCR beta chain derives from a study of shared clonotypes between healthy human individuals. The study's findings and limits: Larger estimated richness was generally recorded for naive subsets relative to memory subsets. Blood alone was sampled, and tissue repertoires likely differ. What rarefaction showed was incomplete sorted-subset sequencing despite large depth. It was anticipated that sequencing depth would influence how many clonotypes donors shared.

This clone was seen more than once but under ten times. Its antigen is as yet unknown. Clones were sequenced by immunoSEQ multiplex PCR, and TCRdb holds only the in-frame ones, with some missing. Of around 88,000 clones detected, around 68% appear once; the ten largest clones hold approximately 55%. CDR1 SEHNR and CDR2 FQNEAQ come from the germline V gene (reference sequence). V was cut by 5 bases and J by 2 bases, with 13 bases left in between. The CDR3 covers 14 residues. The material sequenced was memory CD8+ T cells sorted from blood. Noted subset: CD45RO+ cells pooled with CCR7-negative TemRA cells. The chain carries TRBV7-9 and TRBJ2-7; no definite D call. The origin of this receptor is a man younger than 45 in good health. The CDR3 loop reads CASSPVLRTYEQYF. The CDR3 DNA reads TGTGCCAGCAGCCCCGTTTTGCGAACCTACGAGCAGTACTTC.